This T cell receptor beta chain stems from a study of a mutant IDH1 vaccine in newly diagnosed glioma. For the study at large: Patients received vaccination from 4-6 weeks after radiotherapy alone, or with temozolomide cycles. Those enrolled had earlier been treated with radiotherapy, temozolomide, or both, mostly both.

The data were produced by immunoSEQ multiplex PCR, yet TCRdb's version contains in-frame clones alone and is incomplete. The sample holds 23,000 or so clones, around 79% seen once. Per germline, CDR1 SGHNT and CDR2 YENEEA. CDR3 length: 17 residues. Deletions cut 5 bases from V and 2 bases from J, with 20 bases between. On this clone itself: Its antigen is as yet unknown.

The time point denotes: week 11, during vaccination. Every vaccine dose comprised 300 ug of mutant IDH1 20-mer peptide plus topical imiquimod. Tumors from donors were new WHO grade 3 or 4 IDH1-mutant astrocytomas with ATRX loss. The rearrangement links TRBV11-3 to TRBJ2-3; TRBD2 might be the D (6 bases). The sequence was obtained from a man aged 40-49 years with glioma. The sample consisted of PBMCs, taken from a glioma patient whose treatment included an IDH1 peptide vaccine. The CDR3: CASSRSLGGGATDTQYF. The CDR3 DNA is TGTGCCAGCAGCCGATCCCTGGGAGGCGGGGCCACAGATACGCAGTATTTT. The full variable domain, with the rest looked up from reference TRBV11-3 and TRBJ2-3, is EAGVVQSPRYKIIEKKQPVAFWCNPISGHNTLYWYLQNLGQGPELLIRYENEEAVDDSQLPKDRFSAERLKGVDSTLKIQPAELGDSAVYLCASSRSLGGGATDTQYFGPGTRLTVL.